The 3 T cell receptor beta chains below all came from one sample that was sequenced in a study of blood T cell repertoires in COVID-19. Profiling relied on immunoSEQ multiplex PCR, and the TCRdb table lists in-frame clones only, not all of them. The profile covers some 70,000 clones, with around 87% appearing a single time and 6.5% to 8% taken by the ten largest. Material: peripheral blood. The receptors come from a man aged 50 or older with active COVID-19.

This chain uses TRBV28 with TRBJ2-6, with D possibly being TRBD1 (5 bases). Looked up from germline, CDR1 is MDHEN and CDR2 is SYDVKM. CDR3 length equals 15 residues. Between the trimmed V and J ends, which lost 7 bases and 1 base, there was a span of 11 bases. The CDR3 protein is CASTGLGSGANVLTF. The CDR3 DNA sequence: TGTGCCAGCACAGGGCTAGGATCTGGGGCCAACGTCCTGACTTTC.

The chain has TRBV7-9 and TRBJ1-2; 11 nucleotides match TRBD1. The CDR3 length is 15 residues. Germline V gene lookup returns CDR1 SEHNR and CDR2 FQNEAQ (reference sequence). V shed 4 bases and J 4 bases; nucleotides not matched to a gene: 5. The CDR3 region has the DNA TGTGCCAGCAGCTCTTCCGGGACAGGGGGCTATGGCTACACCTTC. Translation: CASSSSGTGGYGYTF.

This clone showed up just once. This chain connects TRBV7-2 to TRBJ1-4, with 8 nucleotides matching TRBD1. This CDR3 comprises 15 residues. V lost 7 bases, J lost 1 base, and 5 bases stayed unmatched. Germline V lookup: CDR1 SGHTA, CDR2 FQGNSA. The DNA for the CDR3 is TGTGCCAGCACAGGTGACAGGGGAACTAATGAAAAACTGTTTTTT. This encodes CASTGDRGTNEKLFF.